These T cell receptor beta chains were read from a single sample in a study of regulatory T cells in long-lasting Graves disease. TCRdb re-analysed the multiplex PCR reads in MiXCR, keeping a single row per CDR3 protein. The sample consists of 420,000 or so distinct CDR3 sequences, 20% to 25% of them appearing once. Specimen: peripheral blood mononuclear cells (PBMCs), collected when the disease was refractory, from a patient treated with antithyroid drugs. The source is a female donor with Graves disease. Each CDR3 is given with its conserved first and last residue. The order of the fields is clone size, V gene, J gene, D gene, CDR3 DNA, CDR3 protein. D genes are given only for firm matches. A row's size may be missing; if present it is once, few, many or a size class.

size: many
V: TRBV6-1
J: TRBJ2-7
D: TRBD1
DNA: TGTGCCAGCAGATCACAGGGGGCTCGGTACGAGCAGTACTTC
CDR3: CASRSQGARYEQYF

size: NA
V: TRBV30
J: TRBJ1-1
D: NA
DNA: TGTGCCTGGAGTGAAGCGTTCATGAACACTGAAGCTTTCTTT
CDR3: CAWSEAFMNTEAFF

size: many
V: TRBV7-9
J: TRBJ2-3
D: TRBD1
DNA: TGTGCCAGCAGAACTAACAGGGGAGGCACAGATACGCAGTATTTT
CDR3: CASRTNRGGTDTQYF

size: few
V: TRBV19
J: TRBJ1-3
D: NA
DNA: TGTGCCAGCTCCGCCGGCCCCTCTGGAAACACCATATATTTT
CDR3: CASSAGPSGNTIYF

size: NA
V: TRBV7-3
J: TRBJ2-3
D: TRBD1
DNA: TGTGCCAGCAGCCCTCAGGGGGTTACAGATACGCAGTATTTT
CDR3: CASSPQGVTDTQYF

size: few
V: TRBV29-1
J: TRBJ2-7
D: TRBD2
DNA: TGCAGCGTTGCCTTAAGGCTAGCGGGAGGAGGGACCTACGAGCAGTACTTC
CDR3: CSVALRLAGGGTYEQYF

size: many
V: TRBV28
J: TRBJ2-5
D: NA
DNA: TGTGCCAGCAGTGAGACCGGGTCCAGAGGGGAGACCCAGTACTTC
CDR3: CASSETGSRGETQYF

size: NA
V: TRBV12-3/TRBV12-4
J: TRBJ1-2
D: NA
DNA: TGTGCCAGCAGTCCAACAGTTGTACGTGGCTACACCTTC
CDR3: CASSPTVVRGYTF

size: many
V: TRBV2
J: TRBJ2-5
D: TRBD1
DNA: TGTGCCAGCAGGGAGACAGGGCAGGAGACCCAGTACTTC
CDR3: CASRETGQETQYF

size: few
V: TRBV30
J: TRBJ1-4
D: TRBD1
DNA: TGTGCCTGGAGCGGTCGCAGGGGGAATGAAAAACTGTTTTTT
CDR3: CAWSGRRGNEKLFF

size: NA
V: TRBV5-1
J: TRBJ2-2
D: NA
DNA: TGCGCCAGCAGCTTGCGGAGGGCTTCGAACACCGGGGAGCTGTTTTTT
CDR3: CASSLRRASNTGELFF

size: NA
V: TRBV27
J: TRBJ2-1
D: NA
DNA: TGTGCCAGCAGTTTAACAGGGAGAGTGTCCTACAATGAGCAGTTCTTC
CDR3: CASSLTGRVSYNEQFF

size: NA
V: TRBV5-1
J: TRBJ2-1
D: TRBD2
DNA: TGCGCCAGCAGCCCGGGACTAGCGGGAAAGTACAATGAGCAGTTCTTC
CDR3: CASSPGLAGKYNEQFF

size: many
V: TRBV7-9
J: TRBJ2-7
D: TRBD2
DNA: TGTGCCAGCAGCCCTAGTCCTCTAGCGGGAGGCGAGCAGTACTTC
CDR3: CASSPSPLAGGEQYF

size: many
V: TRBV2
J: TRBJ2-2
D: TRBD2
DNA: TGTGCCAGCGGGTCCGGGAGGGCCACCGGGGAGCTGTTTTTT
CDR3: CASGSGRATGELFF

size: few
V: TRBV11-2
J: TRBJ1-1
D: NA
DNA: TGTGCCAGCAGCTTTGGATTCGGATTCCAGGGGACTGAAGCTTTCTTT
CDR3: CASSFGFGFQGTEAFF

size: NA
V: TRBV6-5
J: TRBJ1-1
D: NA
DNA: TGTGCCAGCAGTTACGGGGGTGCGAACACTGAAGCTTTCTTT
CDR3: CASSYGGANTEAFF

size: many
V: TRBV5-1
J: TRBJ1-5
D: NA
DNA: TGTGCCAGCAGTTTGGGGGGCGCGAGCAATCAGCCCCAGCATTTT
CDR3: CASSLGGASNQPQHF

size: few
V: TRBV24-1
J: TRBJ2-7
D: NA
DNA: TGTGCCACCAGTGAAGGGGTCGGGCAGTACTTC
CDR3: CATSEGVGQYF

size: NA
V: TRBV15
J: TRBJ2-3
D: NA
DNA: TGTGCCACCAGCAGAGAGGTTACTGGGGTAAATACGCAGTATTTT
CDR3: CATSREVTGVNTQYF

size: NA
V: TRBV10-3
J: TRBJ1-2
D: NA
DNA: TGTGCCATCAGCGAACAGCCGGGACGAGACTATGGCTACACCTTC
CDR3: CAISEQPGRDYGYTF

size: few
V: TRBV7-3
J: TRBJ1-1
D: TRBD1
DNA: TGTGCCAGCAGCCCCTTAGGGACAGGGGACACTGAAGCTTTCTTT
CDR3: CASSPLGTGDTEAFF

size: few
V: TRBV30
J: TRBJ1-1
D: NA
DNA: TGTGCCTGGAGCGTTTCTGAGACAGTTTTCTTT
CDR3: CAWSVSETVFF

size: NA
V: TRBV20-1
J: TRBJ2-3
D: NA
DNA: TGCAGTGCTGATAAGGAGGATACGCAGTATTTT
CDR3: CSADKEDTQYF

size: few
V: TRBV6-1
J: TRBJ2-7
D: NA
DNA: TGTGCCAGCAGACGGGACCGTCGTATCTCCTACGAGCAGTACTTC
CDR3: CASRRDRRISYEQYF

size: NA
V: TRBV10-3
J: TRBJ2-7
D: TRBD2
DNA: TGTGCCATCAGTGACCCGGGACTAGCGGGAGGTCCGGCCAACTACGAGCAGTACTTC
CDR3: CAISDPGLAGGPANYEQYF

size: few
V: TRBV11-2
J: TRBJ2-4
D: NA
DNA: TGTGCCAGCAGCTTATTAGGACTACGTTCCCCAAACATTCAGTACTTC
CDR3: CASSLLGLRSPNIQYF

size: many
V: TRBV3-1
J: TRBJ1-1
D: TRBD1
DNA: TGTGCCAGCAGCCACACTGGACAGGGCCCTGAAGCTTTCTTT
CDR3: CASSHTGQGPEAFF

size: NA
V: TRBV6-2/TRBV6-3
J: TRBJ1-2
D: NA
DNA: TGTGCCAGCAGTTACGGTGGCCGGACCGATAACTATGGCTACACCTTC
CDR3: CASSYGGRTDNYGYTF

size: many
V: TRBV28
J: TRBJ1-4
D: TRBD1
DNA: TGTGCCAGCAGTGGCACAGGGGGCAGGGATGAAAAACTGTTTTTT
CDR3: CASSGTGGRDEKLFF

size: many
V: TRBV12-3/TRBV12-4
J: TRBJ2-4
D: TRBD2
DNA: TGTGCCAGCAGACCTGAGCGGGGCAACATTCAGTACTTC
CDR3: CASRPERGNIQYF

size: many
V: TRBV28
J: TRBJ2-5
D: NA
DNA: TGTGCCAGCAGTCCTTACCCCGAGGTGGGGTGGCAAGAGACCCAGTACTTC
CDR3: CASSPYPEVGWQETQYF

size: NA
V: TRBV6-1
J: TRBJ1-2
D: NA
DNA: TGTGCCAGCATGGCCGGTGGCTACACCTTC
CDR3: CASMAGGYTF

size: few
V: TRBV7-2
J: TRBJ2-7
D: NA
DNA: TGTGCCAGCAGCTTACAGGGGGGGAACTACGAGCAGTACTTC
CDR3: CASSLQGGNYEQYF

size: many
V: TRBV3-1
J: TRBJ2-7
D: TRBD2
DNA: TGTGCCAGCAGCCAAGTTAGCGGGAGTTCCTACGAGCAGTACTTC
CDR3: CASSQVSGSSYEQYF

size: many
V: TRBV19
J: TRBJ1-2
D: TRBD1
DNA: TGTGCCAGTAGTATAGAGGGACAGGGTGCTGGTGGCTACACCTTC
CDR3: CASSIEGQGAGGYTF

size: NA
V: TRBV11-2
J: TRBJ2-1
D: NA
DNA: TGTGCCAGCAGCCAAGAAGGTAGCTGGGGTGAGCAGTTCTTC
CDR3: CASSQEGSWGEQFF

size: NA
V: TRBV6-1
J: TRBJ1-5
D: NA
DNA: TGTGCCAGCAGTACACAGGGTCACAATCAGCCCCAGCATTTT
CDR3: CASSTQGHNQPQHF

size: NA
V: TRBV28
J: TRBJ2-2
D: NA
DNA: TGTGCCAGCAGTTTTCCCCAATGGACCGGGGAGCTGTTTTTT
CDR3: CASSFPQWTGELFF

size: NA
V: TRBV27
J: TRBJ1-2
D: NA
DNA: TGTGCCAGCAGTTTAACGGACCTAGCTAACTATGGCTACACCTTC
CDR3: CASSLTDLANYGYTF

size: NA
V: TRBV19
J: TRBJ1-5
D: NA
DNA: TGTGCCAGTAGTATAGTGGGGGAACGTCAGCCCCAGCATTTT
CDR3: CASSIVGERQPQHF

size: few
V: TRBV3-1
J: TRBJ2-4
D: NA
DNA: TGTGCCAGCAGCCAAGACCCCGCGGCTAGCTCGTTTCAGTACTTC
CDR3: CASSQDPAASSFQYF